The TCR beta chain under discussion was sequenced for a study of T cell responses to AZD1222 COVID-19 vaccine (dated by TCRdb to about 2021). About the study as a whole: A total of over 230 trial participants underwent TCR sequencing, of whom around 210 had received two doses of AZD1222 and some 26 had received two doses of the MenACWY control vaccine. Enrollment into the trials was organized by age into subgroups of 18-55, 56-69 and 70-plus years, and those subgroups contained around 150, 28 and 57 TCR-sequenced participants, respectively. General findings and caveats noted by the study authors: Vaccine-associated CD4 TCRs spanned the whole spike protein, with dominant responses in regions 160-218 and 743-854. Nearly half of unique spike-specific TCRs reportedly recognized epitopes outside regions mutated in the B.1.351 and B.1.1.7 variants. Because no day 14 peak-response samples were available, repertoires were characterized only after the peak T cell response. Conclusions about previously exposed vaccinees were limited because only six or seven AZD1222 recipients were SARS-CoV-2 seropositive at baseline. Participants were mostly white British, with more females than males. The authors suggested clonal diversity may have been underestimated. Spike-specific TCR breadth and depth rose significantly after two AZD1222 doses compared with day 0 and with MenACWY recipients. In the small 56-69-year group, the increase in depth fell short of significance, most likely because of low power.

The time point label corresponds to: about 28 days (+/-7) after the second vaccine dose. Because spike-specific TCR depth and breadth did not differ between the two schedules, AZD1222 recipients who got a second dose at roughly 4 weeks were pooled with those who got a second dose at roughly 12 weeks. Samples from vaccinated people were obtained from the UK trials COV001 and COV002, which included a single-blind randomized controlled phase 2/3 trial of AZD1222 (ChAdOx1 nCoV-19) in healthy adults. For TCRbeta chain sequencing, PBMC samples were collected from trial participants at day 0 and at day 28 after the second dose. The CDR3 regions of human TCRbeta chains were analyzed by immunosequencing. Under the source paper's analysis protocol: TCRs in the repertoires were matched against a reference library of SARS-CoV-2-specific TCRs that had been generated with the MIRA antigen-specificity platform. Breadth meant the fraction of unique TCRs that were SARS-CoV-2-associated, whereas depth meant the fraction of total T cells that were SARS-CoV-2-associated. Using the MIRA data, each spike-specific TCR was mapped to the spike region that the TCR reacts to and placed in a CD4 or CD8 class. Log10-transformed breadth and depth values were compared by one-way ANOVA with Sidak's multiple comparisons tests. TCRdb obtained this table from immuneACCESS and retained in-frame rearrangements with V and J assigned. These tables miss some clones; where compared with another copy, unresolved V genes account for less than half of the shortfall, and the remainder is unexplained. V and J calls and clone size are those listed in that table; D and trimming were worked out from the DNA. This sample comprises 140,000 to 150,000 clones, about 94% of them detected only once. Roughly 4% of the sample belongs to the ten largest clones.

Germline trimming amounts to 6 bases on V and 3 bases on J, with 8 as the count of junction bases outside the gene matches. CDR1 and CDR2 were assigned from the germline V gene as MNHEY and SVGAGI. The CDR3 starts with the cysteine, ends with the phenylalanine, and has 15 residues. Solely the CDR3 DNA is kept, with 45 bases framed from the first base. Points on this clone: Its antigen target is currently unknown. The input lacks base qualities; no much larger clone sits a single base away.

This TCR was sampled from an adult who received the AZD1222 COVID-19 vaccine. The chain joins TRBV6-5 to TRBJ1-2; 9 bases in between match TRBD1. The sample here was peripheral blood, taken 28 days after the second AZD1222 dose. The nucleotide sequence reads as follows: TGTGCCAGCAGGACGGGACAGGGCGTTGACTATGGCTACACCTTC. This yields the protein CASRTGQGVDYGYTF.